This record looks at one T cell receptor (beta chain) sequence and its context. Its cognate antigen has yet to be identified. The record has no base qualities; no much larger clone is one base away. The data stem from a study of cytomegalovirus exposure and HLA in healthy donors (dated 2017 in TCRdb). Background on the whole study: A later analysis indicated that the 120 validation repertoires were generated on the platform also employed for the approximately 700 repertoires of the first cohort. The study combined high-throughput TCR immunosequencing, statistical association of individual TCRs with disease status, and machine learning to predict cytomegalovirus infection status. Along with the approximately 650-subject first cohort, a separate validation cohort of roughly 110 different subjects was used. The study aimed to test whether signatures of past pathogen exposure could be identified by cataloging public T cell receptors. On the study overall, not on this receptor specifically: The study listed approximately 150 TCR beta chains as associated with cytomegalovirus. In vitro tests confirmed that a few of the cytomegalovirus-associated TCR beta chains recognize cytomegalovirus antigens. All 120 or so repertoires were used to score co-occurrence in the validation cohort in a later analysis, because that analysis had no HLA typing for the cohort. Across donors, most TCR sequences were observed very rarely, whereas some public TCRs were present in many individuals. In a later analysis, TCRs clustered in the first cohort were found to also tend to co-occur in the roughly 120 validation repertoires, with 94% of cluster scores above 0. In both the original and validation cohorts, the classifier was reported to diagnose cytomegalovirus status with high specificity and sensitivity. According to the authors, the approach could potentially be generalized to other disease states and immunological phenotypes.

Separate from the approximately 690-subject first cohort, the validation cohort of more than 90 subjects was the group to which the donors belonged. Library preparation employed the immunoSEQ multiplex PCR assay. Concerning the study's data processing: A statistical classification framework was built to diagnose cytomegalovirus status from the catalog of TCR beta chain sequences. As stored in TCRdb, this immuneACCESS dataset retains in-frame rearrangements with V and J assigned. A fraction of the clones does not appear; measured against another copy, unresolved V genes explain less than half of the discrepancy, and the remainder lacks a known reason. Clone size and the V and J calls come from that table; the DNA yielded D and trimming. This sample gives approximately 150,000 clones in total; roughly 89% of them show up just once. Of the sample, about 3.5% falls within the top ten clones. CDR1 and CDR2 are drawn from the germline V gene: SGHTA, FQGNSA. Ends trimmed: V by 5 bases, J by 7 bases; bases unmatched to a gene: 12. From cysteine to phenylalanine, the CDR3 is 17 amino acids long. The entry retains the CDR3 DNA only, 51 bases that are in frame from base 1.

The rearranged segments are TRBV7-2 and TRBJ2-2, and 11 junctional nucleotides match TRBD2. The receptor's source is a woman under 30 in good health and CMV-seropositive. Material: PBMCs. The DNA reads as follows: TGTGCCAGCAGCCCCCCGGCTAGCGGGAGGATGGTCGGGGAGCTGTTTTTT. Translated, it reads CASSPPASGRMVGELFF.